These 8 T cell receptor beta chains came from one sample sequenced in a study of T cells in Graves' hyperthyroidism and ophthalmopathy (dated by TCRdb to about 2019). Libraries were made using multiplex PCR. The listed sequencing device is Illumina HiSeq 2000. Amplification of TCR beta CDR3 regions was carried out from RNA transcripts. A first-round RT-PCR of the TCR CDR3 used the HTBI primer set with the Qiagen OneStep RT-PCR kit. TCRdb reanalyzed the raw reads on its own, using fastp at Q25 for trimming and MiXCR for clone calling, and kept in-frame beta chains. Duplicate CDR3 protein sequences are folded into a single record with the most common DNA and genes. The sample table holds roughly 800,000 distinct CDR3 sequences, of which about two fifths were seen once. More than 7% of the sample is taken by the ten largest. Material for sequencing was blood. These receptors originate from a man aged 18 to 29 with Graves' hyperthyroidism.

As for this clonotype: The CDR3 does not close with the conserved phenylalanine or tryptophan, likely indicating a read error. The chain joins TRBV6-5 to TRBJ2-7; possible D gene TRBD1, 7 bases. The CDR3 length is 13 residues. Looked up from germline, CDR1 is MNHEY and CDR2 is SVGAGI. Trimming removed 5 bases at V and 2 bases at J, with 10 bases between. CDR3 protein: CASSAGQPYEQYL. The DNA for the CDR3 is TGTGCCAGCAGTGCGGGACAGCCCTACGAGCAGTACCTC.

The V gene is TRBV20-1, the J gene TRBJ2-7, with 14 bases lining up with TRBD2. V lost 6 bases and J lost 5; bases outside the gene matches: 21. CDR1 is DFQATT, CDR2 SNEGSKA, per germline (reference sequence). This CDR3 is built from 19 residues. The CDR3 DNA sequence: TGCAGTGCGCCAACCCTAGGGGCCCAGGGACTAGCGGGAGAGGACGAGCAGTACTTC. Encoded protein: CSAPTLGAQGLAGEDEQYF.

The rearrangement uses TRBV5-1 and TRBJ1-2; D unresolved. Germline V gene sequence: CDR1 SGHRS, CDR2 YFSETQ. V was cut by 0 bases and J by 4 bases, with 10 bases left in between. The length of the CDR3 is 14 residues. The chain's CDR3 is CASSLVDKAYGYTF. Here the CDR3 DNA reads TGCGCCAGCAGCTTGGTTGACAAGGCCTATGGCTACACCTTC.

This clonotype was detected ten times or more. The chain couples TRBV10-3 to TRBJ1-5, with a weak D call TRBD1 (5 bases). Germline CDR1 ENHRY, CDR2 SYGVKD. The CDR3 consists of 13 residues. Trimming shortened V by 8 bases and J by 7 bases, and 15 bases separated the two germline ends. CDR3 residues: CAISGGVGQPQHF. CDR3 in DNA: TGTGCCATCTCTGGAGGGGTCGGACAGCCCCAGCATTTT.

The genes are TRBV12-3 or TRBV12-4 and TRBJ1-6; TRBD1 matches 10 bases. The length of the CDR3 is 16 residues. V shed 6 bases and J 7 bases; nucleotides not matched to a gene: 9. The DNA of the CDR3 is TGTGCCAGCAGCACGACAGGGGGCATTGCGAATTCACCCCTCCACTTT. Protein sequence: CASSTTGGIANSPLHF.

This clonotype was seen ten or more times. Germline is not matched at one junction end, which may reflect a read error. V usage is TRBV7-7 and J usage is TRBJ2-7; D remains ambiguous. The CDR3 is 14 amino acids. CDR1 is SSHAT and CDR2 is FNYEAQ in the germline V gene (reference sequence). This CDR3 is CASSLDTGSYEQYF. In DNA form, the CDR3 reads TGTGCTAGCAGCCTTGACACCGGATCCTACGAGCAGTACTTC.

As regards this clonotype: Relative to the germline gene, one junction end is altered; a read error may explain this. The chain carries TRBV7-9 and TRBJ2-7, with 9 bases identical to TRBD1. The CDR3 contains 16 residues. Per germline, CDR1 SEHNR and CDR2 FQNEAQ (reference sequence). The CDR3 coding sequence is TGTGCCGGCAGCTTAGGGACCGGGACAGGGACCTACGAGCAGTACTTC. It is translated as CAGSLGTGTGTYEQYF.

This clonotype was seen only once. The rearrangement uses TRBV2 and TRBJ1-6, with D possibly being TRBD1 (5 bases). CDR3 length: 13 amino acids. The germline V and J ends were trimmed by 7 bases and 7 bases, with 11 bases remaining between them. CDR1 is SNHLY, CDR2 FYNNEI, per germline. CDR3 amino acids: CASIEGPNSPLHF. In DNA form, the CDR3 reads TGTGCCAGCATAGAGGGGCCGAATTCACCCCTCCACTTT.